Below are 21 T cell receptor beta chains sequenced from a single sample in a study of shared clonotypes between healthy human individuals. Only in-frame clones appear in the TCRdb table, and some are missing; sequencing was by immunoSEQ multiplex PCR. The table records 1.5 million to 2.5 million clones, 85% to 95% of them present only once. Selected positively for CCR7 and CD45RO-negative, naive CD8 cells excluded terminally differentiated effector memory CD45RA+ cells. The sequenced sample was naive CD8+ T cells sorted from blood. Source of these receptors: a young man in good health.

This chain connects TRBV29-1 to TRBJ1-2; D is perhaps TRBD1 (5 bases). Germline V gene lookup returns CDR1 SQVTM and CDR2 ANQGSEA. This CDR3 has 13 amino acids. The germline V and J ends were trimmed by 4 bases and 8 bases, with 17 bases remaining between them. CDR3 amino acids: CSVVGLQVGGYTF. In DNA form, the CDR3 reads TGCAGCGTTGTGGGGCTACAGGTGGGAGGCTACACCTTC.

The chain recombines TRBV13 with TRBJ1-6; TRBD1 agrees at 9 bases. V lost 4 bases and J lost 10; bases outside the gene matches: 2. Germline assignment: CDR1 PRHDT and CDR2 FYEKMQ (reference sequence). The CDR3 sequence is 13 residues long. CDR3 in amino acids: CASSSDRGSPLHF. The CDR3 region has the DNA TGTGCCAGCAGCTCGGACAGGGGCTCACCCCTCCACTTT.

V gene TRBV2 combines with J gene TRBJ2-1; D unresolved. The CDR3 has 14 residues. With 2 bases removed from V and 10 bases from J, the gap between germline ends came to 15 bases. Germline lookup yields CDR1 SNHLY and CDR2 FYNNEI. DNA for the CDR3: TGTGCCAGCAGTGAATACTTTCTAGTGGGGGAGCAGTTCTTC. Translating it yields CASSEYFLVGEQFF.

The CDR3 DNA follows: TGTGCCAGCAGTGGAGAGAATACGCAGTATTTT. Translated, it gives CASSGENTQYF. V and J are TRBV28 and TRBJ2-3; the D is unclear. The CDR3 is 11 residues long. Germline V gives CDR1 MDHEN, CDR2 SYDVKM. V shed 5 bases and J shed 7 bases, with 7 bases lying between them.

J is TRBJ2-5 and V is TRBV9; 8 nucleotides line up with TRBD1. The ends lost 5 bases at V and 4 bases at J; junction bases unmatched: 10. Looked up from germline, CDR1 is SGDLS and CDR2 is YYNGEE. CDR3 length: 15 residues. This CDR3 reads CASSPDRGSGETQYF. For the CDR3, the DNA is TGTGCCAGCAGTCCCGACAGGGGCTCAGGAGAGACCCAGTACTTC.

V usage is TRBV10-3 and J usage is TRBJ1-4; TRBD1 aligns across 7 bases. V trimming: 2 bases; J trimming: 14 bases; junction bases outside the gene matches: 23. From germline, CDR1 is ENHRY and CDR2 SYGVKD. This CDR3 comprises 18 residues. DNA for the CDR3: TGTGCCATCAGTGAGAGTTACCGGGGGACAGCGGCCCATGAAGCTCTGTTTTTT. Amino acids: CAISESYRGTAAHEALFF.

The V gene is TRBV25-1, the J gene TRBJ2-5; maybe TRBD1 (6 bases). Germline V lookup: CDR1 MGHDK, CDR2 SYGVNS. Deletions cut 1 base from V and 0 bases from J, with 12 bases between. The CDR3 extends over 16 amino acids. The CDR3 sequence: CASSEWETGDQETQYF. Written as DNA, the CDR3 is TGTGCCAGCAGTGAATGGGAGACAGGTGACCAAGAGACCCAGTACTTC.

This clone has a single count. J is TRBJ2-7 and V is TRBV27, with 8 bases identical to TRBD2. This CDR3 is 17 amino acids long. Per the germline V gene, CDR1 is MNHEY and CDR2 is SMNVEV (reference sequence). J lost 5 bases, V lost 3 bases, and 15 bases had no gene match. Here the CDR3 reads CASSFGGRPPGFDEQYF. The DNA of the CDR3 is TGTGCCAGCAGTTTCGGCGGGAGGCCGCCCGGTTTCGACGAGCAGTACTTC.

The chain joins TRBV10-3 to TRBJ1-1; D gene uncertain. This CDR3 region has 14 residues. Germline CDR1 reads ENHRY; CDR2 reads SYGVKD. V dropped 3 bases and J dropped 0 bases, with 8 bases sitting between them. In DNA form, the CDR3 reads TGTGCCATCAGTGATGGTTTCCTGAACACTGAAGCTTTCTTT. Translated, it gives CAISDGFLNTEAFF.

The chain employs TRBV5-4 and TRBJ2-1, with D perhaps TRBD1 (5 bases). V lost 7 bases to trimming and J lost 7 bases, with 15 bases between them. The CDR3 is made up of 13 amino acids. Germline CDR1 and CDR2: SGHNT and YYREEE (reference sequence). CDR3 coding DNA: TGTGCCAGCGCACCGGACACCTGGAATGAGCAGTTCTTC. This codes for CASAPDTWNEQFF. Based on the CDR3 plus reference TRBV5-4 and TRBJ2-1, the full variable domain is ETGVTQSPTHLIKTRGQQVTLRCSSQSGHNTVSWYQQALGQGPQFIFQYYREEENGRGNFPPRFSGLQFPNYSSELNVNALELDDSALYLCASAPDTWNEQFFGPGTRLTVL.

The chain joins TRBV29-1 to TRBJ2-1; D remains ambiguous. The CDR3 is made up of 13 amino acids. Trimming removed 5 bases from V and 1 base from J, with 9 bases in between. Germline assignment: CDR1 SQVTM and CDR2 ANQGSEA. CDR3 sequence reads: CSVLGLSYNEQFF. Written as DNA, the CDR3 is TGCAGCGTTCTGGGGTTGTCCTACAATGAGCAGTTCTTC.

V is TRBV28 and J is TRBJ2-7; D unclear. CDR3 length: 12 residues. V was cut by 5 bases and J by 2 bases, with 7 bases left in between. Looked up from germline, CDR1 is MDHEN and CDR2 is SYDVKM. The CDR3 sequence is CASSPYPYEQYF. DNA for the CDR3: TGTGCCAGCAGTCCCTACCCCTACGAGCAGTACTTC.

The chain couples TRBV6-5 to TRBJ2-2; D tentatively reads TRBD1 or TRBD2 (5 bases each). Trimming took 4 bases from V and 0 from J, leaving 9 bases between them. The CDR3 totals 15 residues. Germline V gene data show CDR1 as MNHEY and CDR2 as SVGAGI. The CDR3 nucleotides read TGTGCCAGCAGTTTGGGGGTTGCGAACACCGGGGAGCTGTTTTTT. Translating it yields CASSLGVANTGELFF.

V usage is TRBV28 and J usage is TRBJ2-2; no clear D. This CDR3 spans 14 amino acids. V shed 7 bases and J shed 2 bases, with 11 bases lying between them. CDR1 is MDHEN and CDR2 is SYDVKM in the germline V gene. The CDR3 DNA follows: TGTGCCAGCACCATGACCCAAAACACCGGGGAGCTGTTTTTT. Translated, it gives CASTMTQNTGELFF.

Note on this clone: Other DNA sequences of this sample code for an identical CDR3. The V call is TRBV27, the J call TRBJ2-3; D unresolved. The CDR3 length is 12 residues. Germline loops: CDR1 MNHEY, CDR2 SMNVEV (reference sequence). Trimming took off 4 bases at V and 6 bases at J, with 8 bases between the two ends. The CDR3: CASSSLGDTQYF. As DNA, the CDR3 is TGTGCCAGCAGTTCCCTGGGTGATACGCAGTATTTT.

V and J are TRBV4-3 and TRBJ2-1; TRBD2 agrees at 8 bases. CDR1 LGHNA and CDR2 YSLEER come from the germline V gene. This CDR3 has 17 residues. The J segment lost 8 bases and the V segment lost 0 bases, leaving 12 bases of the junction unmatched. The CDR3 reads CASSQDRGGSGFYEQFF. CDR3 nucleotide sequence: TGCGCCAGCAGCCAAGATCGCGGGGGGAGCGGGTTTTATGAGCAGTTCTTC.

Of note for this clone: Other DNA sequences within the sample encode an identical CDR3. The chain couples TRBV7-9 to TRBJ2-5; 7 nucleotides match TRBD1. CDR3 length equals 13 residues. After removal of 5 bases from V and 5 bases from J, the junction contained 5 bases not matched to a gene. Germline V gene sequence: CDR1 SEHNR, CDR2 FQNEAQ (reference sequence). CDR3 amino acids: CASSQGGRETQYF. The CDR3 DNA follows: TGTGCCAGCAGCCAAGGGGGCAGGGAGACCCAGTACTTC.

The V and J genes are TRBV4-1 and TRBJ2-2; the D gene is possibly TRBD2 (6 bases). This CDR3 has 14 residues. V lost 4 bases to trimming and J lost 6 bases, with 12 bases between them. CDR1 and CDR2 from the germline V gene are MGHRA and YSYEKL. The CDR3 region is CASSLSDYPGELFF. The CDR3 nucleotides read TGCGCCAGCAGCCTTTCGGACTACCCCGGGGAGCTGTTTTTT.

V and J are TRBV7-8 and TRBJ2-3, with D tentatively TRBD2 (5 bases). CDR1 and CDR2 (germline): SGHVS, FQNEAQ. The CDR3 totals 16 residues. The V end lost 1 base, the J end lost 2 bases, and 13 bases lay between the germline ends. Here the CDR3 DNA reads TGTGCCAGCAGCTTAGAGTCACTAGTGGACACAGATACGCAGTATTTT. This encodes CASSLESLVDTDTQYF.

This clone came up once. The junction does not match germline at one end; this may be a read error. The chain is built from TRBV6-5 and TRBJ1-1; D is perhaps TRBD1 (5 bases). The CDR3 is 13 residues long. The V gene's germline CDR1 is MNHEY and CDR2 SVGAGI. The CDR3 DNA sequence: TGTGCCAGCAGTGGACCGGGACCCCCGGCCCCTAGTTTT. This sequence encodes CASSGPGPPAPSF.

CDR3 region: CASSYSGNEQFF. The CDR3 region has the DNA TGTGCCAGCAGTTACAGCGGGAATGAGCAGTTCTTC. V gene TRBV11-3 combines with J gene TRBJ2-1, with D perhaps TRBD2 (6 bases). Trimming stripped 6 bases from V and 7 bases from J, with 10 bases between. Germline CDR1 SGHNT, CDR2 YENEEA. CDR3 length: 12 residues.